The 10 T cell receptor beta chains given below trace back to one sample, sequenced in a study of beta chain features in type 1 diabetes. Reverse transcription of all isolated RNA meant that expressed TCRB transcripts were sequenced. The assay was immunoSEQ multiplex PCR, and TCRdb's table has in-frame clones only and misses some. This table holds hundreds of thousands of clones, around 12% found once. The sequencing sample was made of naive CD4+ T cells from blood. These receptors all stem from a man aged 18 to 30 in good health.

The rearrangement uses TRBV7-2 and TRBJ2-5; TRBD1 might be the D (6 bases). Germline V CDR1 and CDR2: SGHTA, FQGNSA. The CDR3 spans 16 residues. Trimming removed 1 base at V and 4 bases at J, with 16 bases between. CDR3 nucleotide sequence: TGTGCCAGCAGCTTAGTGAGGGGGAGCGGCGGAGAGACCCAGTACTTC. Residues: CASSLVRGSGGETQYF.

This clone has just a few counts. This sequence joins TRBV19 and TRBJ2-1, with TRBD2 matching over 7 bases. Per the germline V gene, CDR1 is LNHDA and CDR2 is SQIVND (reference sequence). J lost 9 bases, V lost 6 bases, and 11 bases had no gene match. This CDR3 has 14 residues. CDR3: CASRTRLGRFEQFF. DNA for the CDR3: TGTGCCAGTAGAACTAGACTCGGGAGGTTTGAGCAGTTCTTC.

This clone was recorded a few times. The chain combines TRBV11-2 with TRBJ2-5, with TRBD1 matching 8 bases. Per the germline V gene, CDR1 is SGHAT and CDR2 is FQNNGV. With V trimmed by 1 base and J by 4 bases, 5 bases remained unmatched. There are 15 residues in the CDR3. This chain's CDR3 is CASSLARGHGETQYF. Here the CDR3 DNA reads TGTGCCAGCAGCTTAGCCAGGGGGCATGGAGAGACCCAGTACTTC.

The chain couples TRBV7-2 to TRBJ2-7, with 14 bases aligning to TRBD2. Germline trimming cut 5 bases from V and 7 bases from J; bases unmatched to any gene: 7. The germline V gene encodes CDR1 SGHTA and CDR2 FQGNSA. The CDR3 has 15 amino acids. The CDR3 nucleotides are TGTGCCAGCAGCCCCCAGGGACTAGCGGGAGTTGAGCAGTACTTC. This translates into CASSPQGLAGVEQYF. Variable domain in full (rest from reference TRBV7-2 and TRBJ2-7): GAGVSQSPSNKVTEKGKDVELRCDPISGHTALYWYRQSLGQGLEFLIYFQGNSAPDKSGLPSDRFSAERTGGSVSTLTIQRTQQEDSAVYLCASSPQGLAGVEQYFGPGTRLTVT.

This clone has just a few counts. The DNA of the CDR3 is TGTGCCAGCAGTTTCTTTGCGACAAAAGAGACCCAGTACTTC. Translating it yields CASSFFATKETQYF. J is TRBJ2-5 and V is TRBV28; unclear D gene. Trimming pared 3 bases from V and 3 bases from J, leaving 11 bases between. The CDR3 runs 14 residues. The germline V gene encodes CDR1 MDHEN and CDR2 SYDVKM.

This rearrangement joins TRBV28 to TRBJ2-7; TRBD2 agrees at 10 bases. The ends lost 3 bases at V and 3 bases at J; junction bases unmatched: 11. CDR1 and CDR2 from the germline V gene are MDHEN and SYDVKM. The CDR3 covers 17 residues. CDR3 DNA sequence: TGTGCCAGCAGTTTGGGAGGACTAGCGGCCTTGAGCTACGAGCAGTACTTC. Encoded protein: CASSLGGLAALSYEQYF.

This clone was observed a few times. The CDR3: CASSRGQGMTEAFF. DNA for the CDR3: TGTGCCAGCAGCCGTGGACAGGGGATGACTGAAGCTTTCTTT. The chain uses TRBV11-1 and TRBJ1-1, with 9 nucleotides matching TRBD1. From germline, CDR1 is SGHAT and CDR2 FQDESV (reference sequence). V was pared by 5 bases and J by 5 bases, with 6 bases of the junction left unmatched. This CDR3 contains 14 residues.

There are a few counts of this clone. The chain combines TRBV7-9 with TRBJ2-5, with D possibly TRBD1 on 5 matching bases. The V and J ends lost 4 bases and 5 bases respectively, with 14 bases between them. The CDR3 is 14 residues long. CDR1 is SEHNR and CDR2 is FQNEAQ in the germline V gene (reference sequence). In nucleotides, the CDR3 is TGTGCCAGCAGCTCCTTAGCAGGGTCGGAGACCCAGTACTTC. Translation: CASSSLAGSETQYF.

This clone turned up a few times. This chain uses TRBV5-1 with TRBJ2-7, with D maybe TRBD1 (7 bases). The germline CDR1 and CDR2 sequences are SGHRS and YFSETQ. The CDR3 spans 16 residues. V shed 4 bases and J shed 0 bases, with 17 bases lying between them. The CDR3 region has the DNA TGCGCCAGCAGCCCGGGGGACAGAAAAAGCTCCTACGAGCAGTACTTC. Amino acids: CASSPGDRKSSYEQYF. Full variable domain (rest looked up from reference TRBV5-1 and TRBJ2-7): KAGVTQTPRYLIKTRGQQVTLSCSPISGHRSVSWYQQTPGQGLQFLFEYFSETQRNKGNFPGRFSGRQFSNSRSEMNVSTLELGDSALYLCASSPGDRKSSYEQYFGPGTRLTVT.

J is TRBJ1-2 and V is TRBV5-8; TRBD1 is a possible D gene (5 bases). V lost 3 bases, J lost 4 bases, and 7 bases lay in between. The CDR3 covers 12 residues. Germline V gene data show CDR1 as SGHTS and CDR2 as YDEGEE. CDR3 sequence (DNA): TGTGCCAGCAGCTGGAGGGGCTATGGCTACACCTTC. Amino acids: CASSWRGYGYTF.